This T cell receptor beta chain was profiled in a study of regulatory T cells in long-lasting Graves disease. Study information: With positive TSH receptor antibodies and over 5 years of antithyroid drugs, Graves' disease was considered persistent. Regarding the study as a whole: Those with persistent Graves' had less TCR diversity than newly diagnosed patients.

Time point of the sample: persistent/refractory GD, antithyroid drugs over 5 years with positive TRAb. PBMC-derived RNA was used for the TCR library. Each patient gave approximately 8.1 milliliters of EDTA-anticoagulated peripheral blood. This clonotype was seen repeatedly, ten times or more. The antigen remains unidentified. CDR1 is MDHEN and CDR2 is SYDVKM in the germline V gene. Trimming took 6 bases from V and 4 from J, leaving 13 bases between them. The CDR3 loop spans 13 amino acids. TCR beta libraries were built with iRepertoire HTBI primers and Arm-PCR of CDR3 regions. TCRdb processed the multiplex PCR reads anew with MiXCR; each CDR3 protein has one entry. The sample shows a few hundred thousand distinct CDR3 sequences, roughly 22% of them seen only once.

The sequence came from a female donor with Graves disease. This chain connects TRBV28 to TRBJ2-7, with D possibly being TRBD2 (6 bases). The input for sequencing was peripheral blood mononuclear cells (PBMCs), taken when the disease was refractory, from a patient treated with antithyroid drugs. In DNA form, the CDR3 reads TGTGCCAGCAGCTTCACTCGGGGGTACGAGCAGTACTTC. It codes for CASSFTRGYEQYF.